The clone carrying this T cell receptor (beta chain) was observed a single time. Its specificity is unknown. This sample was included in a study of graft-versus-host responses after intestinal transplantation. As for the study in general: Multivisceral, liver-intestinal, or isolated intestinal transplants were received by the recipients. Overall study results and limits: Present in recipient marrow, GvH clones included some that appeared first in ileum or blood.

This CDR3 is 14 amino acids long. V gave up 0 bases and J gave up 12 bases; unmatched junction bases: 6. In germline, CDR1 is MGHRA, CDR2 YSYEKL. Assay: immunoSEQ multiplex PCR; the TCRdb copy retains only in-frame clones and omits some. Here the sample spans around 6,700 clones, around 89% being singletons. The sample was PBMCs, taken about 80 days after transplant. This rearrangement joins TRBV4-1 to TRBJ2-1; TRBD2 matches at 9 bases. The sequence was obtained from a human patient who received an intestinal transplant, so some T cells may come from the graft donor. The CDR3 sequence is CASSQDRAGGLQFF. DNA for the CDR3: TGCGCCAGCAGCCAAGATAGGGCGGGGGGGCTGCAGTTCTTC.